There are many counts of the clone carrying this TCR beta chain. What it recognizes is unknown. The entry originates in a study of metastatic and nonmetastatic thyroid tumors. About the study: For malignant and benign thyroid patients, tumor or nodule tissue and blood were the sources whose repertoires were compared. Study-level points and caveats: Benign nodules were reported to have significantly lower TCR beta diversity than malignant thyroid tumors, in blood and tumor.

V dropped 6 bases and J dropped 3; count of bases not matched to a gene: 3. Germline V CDR1 and CDR2: SGHDN, FVKESK. The CDR3 has 15 amino acids. In the authors' workflow: It was from CDR3 differences across clinicopathological groups that a distant-metastasis classifier for papillary thyroid cancer was built. TCRdb reassembled clones from the PCR reads with MiXCR. Clone size and V and J calls follow TCRdb, not the original study. Of approximately 17,000 clones in the sample, about a quarter were seen once. Every patient underwent thyroid surgery untreated. The TCR comes from a female donor with papillary thyroid cancer or a benign thyroid nodule (not recorded which). Some clones in this sample may be carry-over from other donors' samples. The chain uses TRBV14 and TRBJ2-2, with 11 bases lining up with TRBD2. The sequenced sample consisted of tumor tissue. Here the CDR3 DNA reads TGTGCCAGCAGGAAACTAGCGGGAGACACCGGGGAGCTGTTTTTT. It yields the protein CASRKLAGDTGELFF.